This entry lists 25 T cell receptor beta chains sequenced from one sample in a study of CD8 T cells in ankylosing spondylitis (TCRdb year 2017). The library came from 5' RACE. Sequenced on an Illumina HiSeq 2500. Through fastp at Q25 and MiXCR, TCRdb rebuilt clones from the public reads, retaining in-frame beta chains. Rows with a matching CDR3 protein are joined into one entry that keeps the most common DNA and genes. For this sample there are some 140,000 distinct CDR3 sequences; roughly 8% appear just once. The ten most abundant clones make up approximately 7% of the sample. Sequencing was done on a sample of synovial fluid, either unsorted or a sorted T cell fraction (not recorded which). The receptors derive from a male donor with ankylosing spondylitis.

This clonotype was counted a few times. The CDR3 loop reads CASSLEWGTGARGTQYF. CDR3 DNA sequence: TGTGCCAGCAGCTTAGAGTGGGGGACAGGGGCAAGAGGTACGCAGTATTTT. The chain has TRBV7-9 and TRBJ2-3; the match to TRBD1 covers 10 bases. This CDR3 has 17 residues. V shed 1 base, J shed 8 bases, and the junction held 12 bases outside the gene matches. The germline CDR1 and CDR2 sequences are SEHNR and FQNEAQ (reference sequence).

This clonotype was seen a few times. The rearrangement uses TRBV18 and TRBJ1-2; D ambiguous. CDR3 length: 13 amino acids. Germline V gene lookup returns CDR1 KGHSH and CDR2 LQKENI. The ends were cut back, 2 bases at V and 6 bases at J, with 10 bases in the middle. This CDR3 reads CASSPVREHGYTF. The CDR3 DNA reads TGTGCCAGCTCACCAGTCCGGGAACATGGCTACACCTTC.

This clonotype was seen ten or more times. This chain links TRBV24-1 with TRBJ2-1; 10 bases are shared with TRBD2. The germline V gene encodes CDR1 KGHDR and CDR2 SFDVKD. The CDR3 is 16 amino acids. The J segment lost 5 bases and the V segment lost 0 bases, leaving 3 bases of the junction unmatched. The CDR3 bases are TGTGCCACCAGTGATTTGCAACTAGCGGGAAACAATGAGCAGTTCTTC. Translating gives CATSDLQLAGNNEQFF.

This clonotype was observed many times. The chain's CDR3 is CSARDLGRGTGANVLTF. CDR3 coding DNA: TGCAGTGCTAGGGATTTGGGCAGGGGGACTGGGGCCAACGTCCTGACTTTC. V gene TRBV20-1 combines with J gene TRBJ2-6; 7 nucleotides match TRBD1. Losses at the gene ends were 3 bases for V and 2 bases for J; bases not matched to a gene: 10. Germline-derived CDR1 and CDR2 are DFQATT and SNEGSKA (reference sequence). This CDR3 spans 17 amino acids.

This clonotype appeared many times. The chain joins TRBV7-9 to TRBJ2-7; D might be TRBD2 (6 bases). CDR1 is SEHNR and CDR2 is FQNEAQ in the germline V gene (reference sequence). There are 15 residues in the CDR3. Trimming took 5 bases from V and 3 from J, leaving 17 bases between them. Here the CDR3 DNA reads TGTGCCAGCAGCATCCTTGGAGGGAAAGGCTACGAGCAGTACTTC. This encodes CASSILGGKGYEQYF. Full variable domain (remainder filled in from reference TRBV7-9 and TRBJ2-7): DTGVSQNPRHKITKRGQNVTFRCDPISEHNRLYWYRQTLGQGPEFLTYFQNEAQLEKSRLLSDRFSAERPKGSFSTLEIQRTEQGDSAMYLCASSILGGKGYEQYFGPGTRLTVT.

The chain has TRBV27 and TRBJ2-3, with 8 bases aligning to TRBD2. Germline assignment: CDR1 MNHEY and CDR2 SMNVEV (reference sequence). The CDR3 runs 19 residues. V dropped 3 bases and J dropped 0; count of bases not matched to a gene: 14. In DNA, the CDR3 is TGTGCCAGCAGTTTCCAGATGGGAAGCGGGAGATGGAGCACAGATACGCAGTATTTT. The encoded protein is CASSFQMGSGRWSTDTQYF.

This clonotype was seen a handful of times. The CDR3 loop is CSAPPRGGGRSSYNEQFF. The DNA of the CDR3 is TGCAGTGCTCCCCCCCGAGGGGGGGGGAGATCCTCCTACAATGAGCAGTTCTTC. V usage is TRBV20-1 and J usage is TRBJ2-1, with a possible D match to TRBD2 (7 bases). The CDR3 extends over 18 amino acids. Looked up from germline, CDR1 is DFQATT and CDR2 is SNEGSKA (reference sequence). With 5 bases removed from V and 0 bases from J, the gap between germline ends came to 23 bases.

At least ten counts were recorded for this clonotype. This chain connects TRBV20-1 to TRBJ2-7; a possible D gene is TRBD2 (6 bases). The CDR3 spans 16 residues. Germline V CDR1 and CDR2: DFQATT, SNEGSKA (reference sequence). Trimming removed 3 bases from V and 0 bases from J, with 18 bases in between. The CDR3 DNA reads as TGCAGTGCTAGTAGCCCCGGGCTAGCGAACTCCTACGAGCAGTACTTC. The encoded protein is CSASSPGLANSYEQYF.

V is TRBV2 and J is TRBJ1-2; 7 positions match TRBD1. This CDR3 spans 15 amino acids. CDR1 and CDR2 (germline): SNHLY, FYNNEI. Losses at the gene ends were 8 bases for V and 8 bases for J; bases not matched to a gene: 17. CDR3 sequence (DNA): TGTGCCAGCGGGCCGGGGACAGCTCTAACGGGCGGCTACACCTTC. It yields the protein CASGPGTALTGGYTF.

In its sample, this clonotype was seen many times. The V call is TRBV18, the J call TRBJ1-4; D unresolved. The V end lost 6 bases, the J end lost 0 bases, and 14 bases lay between the germline ends. Germline V gene data show CDR1 as KGHSH and CDR2 as LQKENI. The CDR3 is 16 residues long. The CDR3 sequence is CASSPFDTATNEKLFF. DNA for the CDR3: TGTGCCAGCTCCCCTTTCGACACCGCAACTAATGAAAAACTGTTTTTT.

This clonotype was observed at least ten times. V gene TRBV7-2 combines with J gene TRBJ2-4; D gene uncertain. Germline V gene lookup returns CDR1 SGHTA and CDR2 FQGNSA. The length of the CDR3 is 15 residues. V gave up 2 bases and J gave up 6 bases, with 14 bases separating them. CDR3 sequence (DNA): TGTGCCAGCAGCTTATCTCGACAATTGGGAAACATTCAGTACTTC. Its protein is CASSLSRQLGNIQYF.

This clonotype was counted ten times or more. The chain is built from TRBV20-1 and TRBJ2-7, with D tentatively TRBD2 (6 bases). The CDR3 has 14 amino acids. From germline, CDR1 is DFQATT and CDR2 SNEGSKA (reference sequence). The V gene lost 6 bases and the J gene lost 2 bases, with 17 bases spanning the gap. The CDR3 coding sequence is TGCAGTGCCGCGGAGGGCCGGACCCCCTACGAGCAGTACTTC. Amino acids: CSAAEGRTPYEQYF.

In its sample, this clonotype was seen a few times. The chain joins TRBV11-1 to TRBJ1-1; tentatively, D is TRBD1 (5 bases). Per the germline V gene, CDR1 is SGHAT and CDR2 is FQDESV (reference sequence). The CDR3 spans 13 residues. Trimming pared 5 bases from V and 6 bases from J, leaving 13 bases between. CDR3 in DNA: TGTGCCAGCAGCCGGCTGGGGGGGGCTGAAGCTTTCTTT. It encodes CASSRLGGAEAFF. Based on the CDR3 plus reference TRBV11-1 and TRBJ1-1, the full variable domain is EAEVAQSPRYKITEKSQAVAFWCDPISGHATLYWYRQILGQGPELLVQFQDESVVDDSQLPKDRFSAERLKGVDSTLKIQPAELGDSAMYLCASSRLGGAEAFFGQGTRLTVV.

At least ten counts were recorded for this clonotype. V usage is TRBV7-2 and J usage is TRBJ1-1; TRBD1 might be the D (5 bases). The CDR3 covers 14 residues. Germline lookup yields CDR1 SGHTA and CDR2 FQGNSA. V lost 1 base to trimming and J lost 4 bases, with 10 bases between them. The CDR3 reads CASSLVSGLTEAFF. The CDR3 DNA is TGTGCCAGCAGCTTAGTGTCAGGGCTCACTGAAGCTTTCTTT.

The table lists this clonotype with a few counts. The chain employs TRBV2 and TRBJ1-2; D gene uncertain. Germline CDR1 SNHLY, CDR2 FYNNEI. V gave up 4 bases and J gave up 8 bases, with 11 bases separating them. CDR3 length: 12 amino acids. CDR3 in DNA: TGTGCCAGCAGTGGGGGATTTATGGGCTACACCTTC. Its protein product is CASSGGFMGYTF.

This clonotype was detected many times. V is TRBV25-1 and J is TRBJ2-3; D is unclear. The CDR3 sequence is 12 residues long. Trimming took off 4 bases at V and 7 bases at J, with 9 bases between the two ends. Per germline, CDR1 MGHDK and CDR2 SYGVNS. CDR3 bases: TGTGCCAGCAGTGGGATTACCAATACGCAGTATTTT. This sequence encodes CASSGITNTQYF.

V gene TRBV5-6 combines with J gene TRBJ1-2; D might be TRBD1 (5 bases). The CDR3 loop spans 13 amino acids. The V gene lost 5 bases and the J gene lost 8 bases, with 16 bases spanning the gap. Germline V lookup: CDR1 SGHDT, CDR2 YYEEEE. CDR3 amino acids: CASRRGGTNGYTF. DNA for the CDR3: TGTGCCAGCAGACGAGGAGGGACTAACGGCTACACCTTC. Full variable domain (outside the CDR3, taken from reference TRBV5-6 and TRBJ1-2): DAGVTQSPTHLIKTRGQQVTLRCSPKSGHDTVSWYQQALGQGPQFIFQYYEEEERQRGNFPDRFSGHQFPNYSSELNVNALLLGDSALYLCASRRGGTNGYTFGSGTRLTVV.

This clonotype appeared a few times. This rearrangement joins TRBV7-2 to TRBJ2-7; 14 bases match TRBD2. This CDR3 spans 16 amino acids. The V and J ends lost 3 bases and 4 bases, in that order; junction bases with no gene match: 5. The germline gives CDR1 SGHTA, CDR2 FQGNSA. The CDR3 sequence: CASSFGTSGSGYEQYF. The CDR3 DNA is TGTGCCAGCAGCTTCGGGACTAGCGGGAGTGGGTACGAGCAGTACTTC.

This clonotype occurred many times. The V call is TRBV7-3, the J call TRBJ1-1; D not certain. CDR1 is SGHTA and CDR2 is FQGTGA in the germline V gene. The CDR3 spans 13 residues. The ends were cut back, 1 base at V and 4 bases at J, with 7 bases in the middle. This chain's CDR3 is CASSLISGTEAFF. CDR3 DNA: TGTGCCAGCAGCTTAATATCTGGCACTGAAGCTTTCTTT.

This clonotype was recorded at least ten times. The chain joins TRBV12-3 or TRBV12-4 to TRBJ2-1; TRBD2 agrees at 7 bases. This CDR3 has 15 residues. The ends lost 6 bases at V and 4 bases at J; junction bases unmatched: 9. The CDR3 loop is CASSASSGEYNEQFF. CDR3 nucleotides: TGTGCCAGCAGCGCCTCAAGCGGGGAGTACAATGAGCAGTTCTTC.

This chain joins TRBV27 and TRBJ1-2; tentative D call: TRBD1 (5 bases). The germline V gene has CDR1 MNHEY and CDR2 SMNVEV (reference sequence). This CDR3 is 13 amino acids long. The ends were cut back, 8 bases at V and 3 bases at J, with 13 bases in the middle. For the CDR3, the DNA is TGTGCCAGCGGTCTGGGGGTCGACTATGGCTACACCTTC. It translates to CASGLGVDYGYTF.

The J gene is TRBJ2-7, the V gene TRBV6-2 or TRBV6-3; D perhaps matches TRBD2 (6 bases). The CDR3 consists of 12 residues. V dropped 7 bases and J dropped 7 bases, with 14 bases sitting between them. Germline lookup yields CDR1 MNHEY and CDR2 SVGEGT. CDR3: CASTNSAGEQYF. DNA for the CDR3: TGTGCCAGCACCAACTCGGCGGGGGAGCAGTACTTC.

This clonotype was detected a few times. V gene TRBV28 combines with J gene TRBJ1-2, with D maybe TRBD1 (5 bases). Germline V gives CDR1 MDHEN, CDR2 SYDVKM. The CDR3 runs to 18 residues. The V and J ends lost 8 bases and 4 bases respectively, with 29 bases between them. In DNA form, the CDR3 reads TGTGCCAGCCACCACGCCTCTGCACCAGGGTCTCGATCCTATGGCTACACCTTC. It yields the protein CASHHASAPGSRSYGYTF.

There are a few counts of this clonotype. The chain is built from TRBV9 and TRBJ2-5; D might be TRBD2 (6 bases). The CDR3 is 14 amino acids. Germline V CDR1 and CDR2: SGDLS, YYNGEE. V was shortened by 1 base and J by 2 bases, with 9 bases between the two germline ends. In DNA form, the CDR3 reads TGTGCCAGCAGCGTATGGGGGGATCAAGAGACCCAGTACTTC. It yields the protein CASSVWGDQETQYF.

This clonotype was seen a handful of times. The genes are TRBV6-1 and TRBJ2-1; 8 bases line up with TRBD1. V shed 8 bases, J shed 9 bases, and the junction held 6 bases outside the gene matches. The CDR3 runs to 12 residues. The germline gives CDR1 MNHNS, CDR2 SASEGT. This CDR3 is CASSQGGREQFF. The CDR3 DNA reads TGTGCCAGCTCACAGGGGGGTCGTGAGCAGTTCTTC.